The 17 T cell receptor beta chains given below trace back to one sample, sequenced in a study of cytomegalovirus exposure and HLA in healthy donors. The PCR made use of 60 Vbeta and 13 Jbeta primers. Libraries were prepared by immunoSEQ multiplex PCR; TCRdb keeps only in-frame clonotypes and omits some of them. This table has approximately 120,000 clones, around 78% appearing once. The sample taken for sequencing was PBMCs. The receptor set was obtained from a man aged 50-59 years in good health and CMV-seronegative.

The CDR3 nucleotides are TGTGCCAGCACGAAAGAGGGCCCTACCTATGGCTACACCTTC. Its translation: CASTKEGPTYGYTF. The gene calls are TRBV2 and TRBJ1-2; the D is unclear. The CDR3 extends over 14 amino acids. V lost 7 bases and J 4 bases, leaving 16 bases between the germline ends. CDR1 SNHLY and CDR2 FYNNEI come from the germline V gene.

In this sample, this clone turned up once. J is TRBJ2-1 and V is TRBV7-9, with 8 bases lining up with TRBD1. This CDR3 has 12 residues. The J segment lost 8 bases and the V segment lost 5 bases, leaving 2 bases of the junction unmatched. Germline CDR1 reads SEHNR; CDR2 reads FQNEAQ (reference sequence). The CDR3 region has the DNA TGTGCCAGCAGCCCACAGGGGGATGAGCAGTTCTTC. The encoded protein is CASSPQGDEQFF. The complete variable domain, with remaining parts taken from reference TRBV7-9 and TRBJ2-1, reads DTGVSQNPRHKITKRGQNVTFRCDPISEHNRLYWYRQTLGQGPEFLTYFQNEAQLEKSRLLSDRFSAERPKGSFSTLEIQRTEQGDSAMYLCASSPQGDEQFFGPGTRLTVL.

The chain couples TRBV9 to TRBJ2-5; 13 bases map to TRBD2. The CDR3 is 16 residues long. After removal of 5 bases from V and 5 bases from J, the junction contained 9 bases not matched to a gene. Germline CDR1 and CDR2: SGDLS and YYNGEE. CDR3: CASSRRTSGGAETQYF. The DNA of the CDR3 is TGTGCCAGCAGTCGACGAACTAGCGGGGGGGCGGAGACCCAGTACTTC.

The table lists this clone with a few counts. V gene TRBV11-1 combines with J gene TRBJ2-7, with TRBD2 matching 7 bases. Germline CDR1 is SGHAT and CDR2 is FQDESV (reference sequence). With V trimmed by 1 base and J by 6 bases, 3 bases remained unmatched. The CDR3 runs 13 residues. CDR3 DNA sequence: TGTGCCAGCAGCTTAGTTGGGGAGGGCGAGCAGTACGTC. Its translation is CASSLVGEGEQYV.

V usage is TRBV5-4 and J usage is TRBJ2-2; 13 bases align to TRBD2. The V and J ends lost 0 bases and 3 bases, in that order; junction bases with no gene match: 2. Germline lookup yields CDR1 SGHNT and CDR2 YYREEE (reference sequence). This CDR3 region has 17 residues. The CDR3 DNA sequence: TGTGCCAGCAGCTTGGAAGGACTAGCGGGGGACACCGGGGAGCTGTTTTTT. Protein: CASSLEGLAGDTGELFF.

The rearrangement links TRBV7-9 to TRBJ1-2; 7 bases match TRBD1. Germline V gives CDR1 SEHNR, CDR2 FQNEAQ (reference sequence). Unmatched junction bases numbered 11, after V lost 4 bases and J lost 12 bases. This CDR3 has 13 residues. CDR3 nucleotides: TGTGCCAGCAGCTCAGGGGGGTTAGTAGAAAACACCTTC. It specifies CASSSGGLVENTF.

This clone was observed a single time. This chain links TRBV6-1 with TRBJ1-2; D is perhaps TRBD1 (6 bases). Per germline, CDR1 MNHNS and CDR2 SASEGT. V was pared by 8 bases and J by 3 bases, with 13 bases between. The CDR3 has 13 residues. CDR3 residues: CASDPDRDYGYTF. CDR3 DNA sequence: TGTGCCAGCGACCCGGACAGAGACTATGGCTACACCTTC.

This clone was detected a few times. This chain uses TRBV19 with TRBJ1-5, with D perhaps matching TRBD1 (6 bases). V was cut by 7 bases and J by 3 bases, with 13 bases left in between. Germline V gene data show CDR1 as LNHDA and CDR2 as SQIVND (reference sequence). The length of the CDR3 is 14 residues. DNA of the CDR3: TGTGCCAGTAATTCACAGGGTATCAATCAGCCCCAGCATTTT. Residues: CASNSQGINQPQHF.

The chain is built from TRBV6-5 and TRBJ1-2; the D gene is possibly TRBD1 (5 bases). The CDR3 sequence is 13 residues long. Germline V CDR1 and CDR2: MNHEY, SVGAGI. The ends were cut back, 2 bases at V and 5 bases at J, with 9 bases in the middle. The DNA for the CDR3 is TGTGCCAGCAGTTACGGGGCGGGGTATGGCTACACCTTC. Translation gives CASSYGAGYGYTF.

The DNA of the CDR3 is TGTGCCAGCAGCTATCAGGGGGCGCTTGGAAACACCATATATTTT. This sequence encodes CASSYQGALGNTIYF. This chain links TRBV5-6 with TRBJ1-3; 8 bases are shared with TRBD1. This CDR3 is built from 15 residues. Germline V CDR1 and CDR2: SGHDT, YYEEEE. V dropped 3 bases and J dropped 3; count of bases not matched to a gene: 5.

The chain recombines TRBV19 with TRBJ2-3; 9 nucleotides agree with TRBD2. The J segment lost 13 bases and the V segment lost 4 bases, leaving 9 bases of the junction unmatched. In germline, CDR1 is LNHDA, CDR2 SQIVND (reference sequence). This CDR3 has 13 residues. CDR3 bases: TGTGCCAGTAGTAAGGCGGGGGGGCTAAGCGAGTATTTT. Translation: CASSKAGGLSEYF.

The chain recombines TRBV11-2 with TRBJ1-1; D possibly corresponds to TRBD1 (6 bases). The germline gives CDR1 SGHAT, CDR2 FQNNGV. This CDR3 spans 14 amino acids. The V end was cut by 4 bases, the J end by 3 bases, with 12 bases between. The CDR3 DNA is TGTGCCAGCAGCTCACAGACAGGCTACACTGAAGCTTTCTTT. This encodes CASSSQTGYTEAFF.

This chain links TRBV4-1 with TRBJ2-1, with 9 nucleotides matching TRBD2. This CDR3 contains 15 residues. J was trimmed by 9 bases and V by 0 bases; bases with no gene match: 6. The V gene's germline CDR1 is MGHRA and CDR2 YSYEKL. CDR3 sequence: CASSQEGGGAGEQFF. As DNA, the CDR3 is TGCGCCAGCAGCCAAGAAGGCGGGGGGGCTGGTGAGCAGTTCTTC.

This chain joins TRBV7-8 and TRBJ2-7; possible D gene TRBD2, 8 bases. Germline V gives CDR1 SGHVS, CDR2 FQNEAQ. The CDR3 contains 15 residues. V shed 6 bases and J shed 0 bases, with 15 bases lying between them. CDR3 coding DNA: TGTGCCAGCAGTGTCCGGGAGGGGGCCTCCTACGAGCAGTACTTC. This gives the protein CASSVREGASYEQYF.

The gene calls are TRBV5-5 and TRBJ1-4, with a tentative D call TRBD1 (6 bases). This CDR3 is built from 18 residues. V gave up 4 bases and J gave up 6 bases, with 25 bases separating them. Germline CDR1 and CDR2: SGHKS and YYEKEE (reference sequence). The DNA of the CDR3 is TGTGCCAGCAGCCACAAGCCCGGGACACCCAAGACACATGAAAAACTGTTTTTT. This gives the protein CASSHKPGTPKTHEKLFF.

This clone was detected only once. This chain uses TRBV10-1 with TRBJ2-3; TRBD1 matches 8 bases. The germline CDR1 and CDR2 sequences are WNHNN and SYGVQD (reference sequence). After removal of 3 bases from V and 3 bases from J, the junction contained 5 bases not matched to a gene. The CDR3 runs to 15 residues. The CDR3 reads CASSEGRGRTDTQYF. The DNA of the CDR3 is TGCGCCAGCAGTGAAGGCAGGGGGCGAACAGATACGCAGTATTTT.

This clone was counted between two and nine times. V gene TRBV2 combines with J gene TRBJ1-5, with D tentatively TRBD1 (5 bases). CDR1 is SNHLY, CDR2 FYNNEI, per germline. The CDR3 extends over 14 amino acids. V was trimmed by 4 bases and J by 6 bases, leaving 13 bases between them. As DNA, the CDR3 is TGTGCCAGCAGTGGGGAAGGGGTAGGTCAGCCCCAGCATTTT. It codes for CASSGEGVGQPQHF.